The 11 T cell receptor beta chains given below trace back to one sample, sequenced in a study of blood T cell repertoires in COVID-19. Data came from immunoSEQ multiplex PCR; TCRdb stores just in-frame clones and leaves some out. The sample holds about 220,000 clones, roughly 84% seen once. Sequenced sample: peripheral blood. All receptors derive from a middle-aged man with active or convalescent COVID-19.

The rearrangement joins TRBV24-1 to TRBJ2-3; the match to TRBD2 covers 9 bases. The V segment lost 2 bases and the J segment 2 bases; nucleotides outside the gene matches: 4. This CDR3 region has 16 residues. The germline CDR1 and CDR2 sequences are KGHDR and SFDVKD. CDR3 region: CATSDWLAGSTDTQYF. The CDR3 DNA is TGTGCCACCAGTGATTGGCTAGCGGGATCCACAGATACGCAGTATTTT.

The CDR3 DNA reads as TGTGCCAGCAGCTCGGACTACTACGAGCAGTACTTC. Amino acid sequence: CASSSDYYEQYF. V is TRBV7-8 and J is TRBJ2-7, with D maybe TRBD2 (6 bases). Germline V gene data show CDR1 as SGHVS and CDR2 as FQNEAQ. The CDR3 is 12 amino acids. The V end was cut by 4 bases, the J end by 3 bases, with 7 bases between.

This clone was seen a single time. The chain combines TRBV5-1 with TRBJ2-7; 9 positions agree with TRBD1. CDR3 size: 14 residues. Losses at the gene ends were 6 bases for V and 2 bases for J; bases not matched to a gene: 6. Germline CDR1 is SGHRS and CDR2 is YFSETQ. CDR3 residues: CASKAGQGTYEQYF. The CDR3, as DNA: TGCGCCAGCAAGGCGGGACAGGGCACCTACGAGCAGTACTTC. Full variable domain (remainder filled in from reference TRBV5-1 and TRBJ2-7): KAGVTQTPRYLIKTRGQQVTLSCSPISGHRSVSWYQQTPGQGLQFLFEYFSETQRNKGNFPGRFSGRQFSNSRSEMNVSTLELGDSALYLCASKAGQGTYEQYFGPGTRLTVT.

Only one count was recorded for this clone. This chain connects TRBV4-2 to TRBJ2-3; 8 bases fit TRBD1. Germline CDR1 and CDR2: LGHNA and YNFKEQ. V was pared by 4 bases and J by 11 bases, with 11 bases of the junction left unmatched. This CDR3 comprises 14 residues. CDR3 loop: CASSRSDRDSGQYF. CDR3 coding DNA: TGTGCCAGCAGCCGGTCGGACAGGGACTCAGGGCAGTATTTT.

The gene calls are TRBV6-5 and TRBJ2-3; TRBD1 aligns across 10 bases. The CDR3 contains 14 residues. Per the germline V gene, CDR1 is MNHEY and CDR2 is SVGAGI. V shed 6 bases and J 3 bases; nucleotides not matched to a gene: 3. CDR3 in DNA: TGTGCCAGCAGGGGGGACAGGGGAACAGATACGCAGTATTTT. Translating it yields CASRGDRGTDTQYF.

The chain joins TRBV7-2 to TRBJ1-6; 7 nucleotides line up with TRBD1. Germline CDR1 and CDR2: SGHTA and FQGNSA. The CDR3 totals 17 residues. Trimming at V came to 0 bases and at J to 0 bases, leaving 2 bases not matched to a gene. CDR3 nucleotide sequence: TGTGCCAGCAGCTTAGCGGGACAGAGCTCCTATAATTCACCCCTCCACTTT. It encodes CASSLAGQSSYNSPLHF.

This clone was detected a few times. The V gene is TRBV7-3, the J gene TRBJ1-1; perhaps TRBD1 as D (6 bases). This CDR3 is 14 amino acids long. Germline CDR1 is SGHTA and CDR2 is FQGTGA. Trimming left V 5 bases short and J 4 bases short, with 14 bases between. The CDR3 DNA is TGTGCCAGCAGCATACAGGGTCTTGGCACTGAAGCTTTCTTT. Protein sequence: CASSIQGLGTEAFF.

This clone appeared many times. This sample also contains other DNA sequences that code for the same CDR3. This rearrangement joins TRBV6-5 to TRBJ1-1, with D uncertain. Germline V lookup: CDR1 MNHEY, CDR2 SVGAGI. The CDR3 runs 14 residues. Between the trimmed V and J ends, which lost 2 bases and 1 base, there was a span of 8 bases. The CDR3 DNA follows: TGTGCCAGCAGTTACGGTACAAGGAACACTGAAGCTTTCTTT. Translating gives CASSYGTRNTEAFF.

The CDR3 loop reads CSASRNTGELFF. The CDR3 coding sequence is TGCAGTGCTAGTCGTAACACCGGGGAGCTGTTTTTT. The chain uses TRBV20-1 and TRBJ2-2; unclear D gene. The length of the CDR3 is 12 residues. From germline, CDR1 is DFQATT and CDR2 SNEGSKA (reference sequence). With 3 bases removed from V and 2 bases from J, the gap between germline ends came to 4 bases.

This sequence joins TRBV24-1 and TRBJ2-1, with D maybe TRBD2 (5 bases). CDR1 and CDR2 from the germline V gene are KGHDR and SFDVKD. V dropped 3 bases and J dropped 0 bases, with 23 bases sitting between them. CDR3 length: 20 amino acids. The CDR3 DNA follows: TGTGCCACCAGTGATCCCTCCGGACCGCGGTCTGGGAGCTCCTACAATGAGCAGTTCTTC. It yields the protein CATSDPSGPRSGSSYNEQFF.

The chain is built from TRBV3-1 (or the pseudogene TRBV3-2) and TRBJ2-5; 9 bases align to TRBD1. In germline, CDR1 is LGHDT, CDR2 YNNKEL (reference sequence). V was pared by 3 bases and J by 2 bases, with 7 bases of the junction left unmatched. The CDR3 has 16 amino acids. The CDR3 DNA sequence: TGTGCCAGCAGCCATCCCCGGGACAGGGTACAAGAGACCCAGTACTTC. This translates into CASSHPRDRVQETQYF.